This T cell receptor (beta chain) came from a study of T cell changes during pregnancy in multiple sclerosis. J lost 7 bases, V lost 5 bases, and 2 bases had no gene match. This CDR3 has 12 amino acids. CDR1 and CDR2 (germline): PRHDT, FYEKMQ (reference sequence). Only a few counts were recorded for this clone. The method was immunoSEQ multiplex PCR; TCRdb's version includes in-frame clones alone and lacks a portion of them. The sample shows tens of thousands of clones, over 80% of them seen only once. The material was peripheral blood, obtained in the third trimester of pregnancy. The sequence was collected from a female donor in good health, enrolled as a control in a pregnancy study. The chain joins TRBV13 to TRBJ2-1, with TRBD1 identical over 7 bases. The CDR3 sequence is CASSDRENEQFF. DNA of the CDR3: TGTGCCAGCAGCGACAGGGAGAATGAGCAGTTCTTC.